Below are 12 T cell receptor beta chains sequenced from a single sample in a study of T cells after yellow fever vaccination (dated by TCRdb to the late 2010s). The sample's treatment or condition label is to be understood as: live attenuated yellow fever vaccine strain. Library construction relied on 5' RACE. Sequenced on an Illumina HiSeq 2500. The public reads were quality trimmed at Q25 with fastp and then assembled into clones with MiXCR by TCRdb, keeping productive beta chains. CDR3 protein duplicates are merged, each entry listing the most common genes and DNA. The sample yields over 110,000 distinct CDR3 sequences; approximately 7.7% were counted once. The ten biggest clones cover about 0.73% of the sample. Specimen: CD4+ T cells sorted from PBMCs, collected 5 days after the yellow fever booster vaccination. These TCRs come from a man in his thirties or forties who received the YFV17D yellow fever vaccine.

This clonotype has a count of ten or more. The chain couples TRBV5-1 to TRBJ2-4, with D hard to call. Germline V gene lookup returns CDR1 SGHRS and CDR2 YFSETQ. The germline V and J ends were trimmed by 0 bases and 6 bases, with 16 bases remaining between them. This CDR3 is 16 amino acids long. The CDR3 sequence is CASSLEKTSGGNIQYF. The DNA for the CDR3 is TGCGCCAGCAGCTTGGAGAAGACCTCGGGTGGAAACATTCAGTACTTC.

This clonotype has at least ten counts. The chain links TRBV9 to TRBJ2-3; D is perhaps TRBD2 (7 bases). CDR3 size: 15 residues. The V end was cut by 0 bases, the J end by 4 bases, with 12 bases between. CDR1 SGDLS and CDR2 YYNGEE come from the germline V gene. The CDR3: CASSVAAGAADTQYF. DNA for the CDR3: TGTGCCAGCAGCGTAGCGGCGGGGGCGGCAGATACGCAGTATTTT.

This clonotype was detected ten times or more. The V gene is TRBV20-1, the J gene TRBJ2-2; D not certain. The V end lost 1 base, the J end lost 1 base, and 10 bases lay between the germline ends. Germline V CDR1 and CDR2: DFQATT, SNEGSKA (reference sequence). This CDR3 spans 15 amino acids. The CDR3 is CSARGSQRNTGELFF. CDR3 bases: TGCAGTGCTAGAGGGTCTCAGCGGAACACCGGGGAGCTGTTTTTT.

This clonotype was counted many times. The chain uses TRBV19 and TRBJ2-4; 9 bases map to TRBD1. The germline gives CDR1 LNHDA, CDR2 SQIVND (reference sequence). The length of the CDR3 is 13 residues. V lost 5 bases, J lost 9 bases, and 5 bases stayed unmatched. Written as DNA, the CDR3 is TGTGCCAGTAGTCCGGGACAGGGTACCATTCAGTACTTC. This sequence encodes CASSPGQGTIQYF.

This clonotype occurred a few times. The chain employs TRBV20-1 and TRBJ2-1; D gene uncertain. This CDR3 region has 14 residues. Germline V gives CDR1 DFQATT, CDR2 SNEGSKA (reference sequence). V lost 2 bases and J 0 bases, leaving 8 bases between the germline ends. For the CDR3, the DNA is TGCAGTGCTAGAATATCCAGCTCCTACAATGAGCAGTTCTTC. Protein: CSARISSSYNEQFF.

The sample holds many counts of this clonotype. The chain employs TRBV18 and TRBJ1-6; D is perhaps TRBD1 (6 bases). The germline V gene has CDR1 KGHSH and CDR2 LQKENI. Trimming left V 6 bases short and J 8 bases short, with 14 bases between. The CDR3 sequence is 14 residues long. CDR3 loop: CASSALGADSPLHF. The CDR3 coding sequence is TGTGCCAGCTCGGCCTTGGGGGCTGATTCACCCCTCCACTTT.

This clonotype was detected ten times or more. The V gene is TRBV5-1, the J gene TRBJ2-5; the D is unclear. The CDR3 sequence is 16 residues long. V was shortened by 4 bases and J by 0 bases, with 16 bases between the two germline ends. The germline V gene has CDR1 SGHRS and CDR2 YFSETQ. The DNA of the CDR3 is TGCGCCAGCAGCATATCTCTAAGGTCCGACCAAGAGACCCAGTACTTC. Residues: CASSISLRSDQETQYF.

The V and J genes are TRBV20-1 and TRBJ2-7, with 12 nucleotides matching TRBD2. V was pared by 1 base and J by 7 bases, with 11 bases of the junction left unmatched. The CDR3 loop spans 16 amino acids. CDR1 is DFQATT and CDR2 is SNEGSKA in the germline V gene (reference sequence). CDR3 amino acids: CSARAPATSGSKEQYF. The CDR3 DNA reads as TGCAGTGCTAGAGCCCCCGCGACTAGCGGGAGTAAGGAGCAGTACTTC.

This clonotype was detected only a few times. Here the CDR3 DNA reads TGCGCCAGCAGCCATAACTCGGGGGAGGGTCGGACCCAGTACTTC. Its protein is CASSHNSGEGRTQYF. This chain uses TRBV5-1 with TRBJ2-5; 7 positions agree with TRBD2. The CDR3 extends over 15 amino acids. The trim removed 4 bases at V and 7 bases at J, leaving 13 bases unmatched. Per the germline V gene, CDR1 is SGHRS and CDR2 is YFSETQ.

With respect to this clonotype: A much larger clone is a single base away; this may be a read error. V gene TRBV7-9 combines with J gene TRBJ2-7; the D is unclear. Germline V lookup: CDR1 SEHNR, CDR2 FQNEAQ (reference sequence). This CDR3 has 11 amino acids. The CDR3 loop reads CASSFVYELYF. The CDR3 DNA reads as TGTGCCAGCAGCTTCGTGTACGAGCTGTACTTC.

The chain couples TRBV5-4 to TRBJ2-3; 7 bases align to TRBD2. Germline V CDR1 and CDR2: SGHNT, YYREEE (reference sequence). This CDR3 comprises 14 residues. J gave up 2 bases and V 4 bases, and 4 bases lay outside the gene matches. Written as DNA, the CDR3 is TGTGCCAGCAGCACGACTAGCCACACAGATACGCAGTATTTT. It encodes CASSTTSHTDTQYF.

This clonotype appeared many times. V usage is TRBV19 and J usage is TRBJ2-7; D is unresolved. Germline CDR1 is LNHDA and CDR2 is SQIVND (reference sequence). This CDR3 is built from 13 residues. Trimming left V 4 bases short and J 3 bases short, with 10 bases between. Here the CDR3 reads CASSKDRSYEQYF. DNA for the CDR3: TGTGCCAGTAGTAAGGACCGTAGCTACGAGCAGTACTTC.